This TCR beta chain emerged from a study of blood T cells in healthy people across ages. Then a second PCR, running roughly 7 to 11 cycles, was carried out with a sample-barcoded 5' primer and a J-beta primer mix. One entry per CDR3 protein, called by TCRdb with MiXCR from the 5' RACE reads. The repertoire has roughly 1,500,000 distinct CDR3 sequences, roughly 40% of them found once; the top ten carry 7.9%. Germline V gene lookup returns CDR1 MGHRA and CDR2 YSYEKL. J was trimmed by 2 bases and V by 4 bases; bases with no gene match: 10. The CDR3 sequence is 16 residues long. The clonotype originates from a woman between 18 and 30 years old in good health. Source material: blood. The chain carries TRBV4-1 and TRBJ1-2; TRBD1 matches at 7 bases. CDR3 nucleotide sequence: TGCGCCAGCAGCCGTACCGGGACAGCCTTAAACTATGGCTACACCTTC. Translation gives CASSRTGTALNYGYTF.